Each of the 27 T cell receptor beta chains below was sequenced from the same sample in a study of vaccination effects on CD4 cells after COVID-19. No cognate antigen is known for these TCRs. Measured with immunoSEQ multiplex PCR; TCRdb has only the in-frame clones, and not every one. The data hold under 85,000 clones, with roughly 74% observed a single time. Under the ViraFEST assay, PBMC were stimulated with viral peptide pools so that antigen-specific CD4+ T cells expanded. Sequencing was performed afterwards. After roughly 10 days in culture, the CD4+ T cells were isolated. This material consisted of CD4+ T cells from PBMCs cultured with HCoV-229E spike peptides, taken before COVID-19 vaccination. The receptors derive from a human donor who received a COVID-19 vaccine.

This rearrangement joins TRBV7-2 to TRBJ2-3, with D unresolved. The CDR3 has 14 amino acids. The germline CDR1 and CDR2 sequences are SGHTA and FQGNSA. V lost 2 bases to trimming and J lost 0 bases, with 6 bases between them. The CDR3 sequence: CASSLRESTDTQYF. DNA for the CDR3: TGTGCCAGCAGCTTAAGGGAAAGCACAGATACGCAGTATTTT.

V usage is TRBV5-1 and J usage is TRBJ2-5; TRBD2 agrees at 12 bases. V lost 7 bases and J lost 0; bases outside the gene matches: 4. CDR1 and CDR2 (germline): SGHRS, YFSETQ. The CDR3 totals 15 residues. The CDR3 DNA is TGCGCCAGCCAGACTAGCGGGGGACACCAAGAGACCCAGTACTTC. Protein product: CASQTSGGHQETQYF. Drawing the rest from reference TRBV5-1 and TRBJ2-5, the complete variable domain is KAGVTQTPRYLIKTRGQQVTLSCSPISGHRSVSWYQQTPGQGLQFLFEYFSETQRNKGNFPGRFSGRQFSNSRSEMNVSTLELGDSALYLCASQTSGGHQETQYFGPGTRLLVL.

This clone occurred a few times. J is TRBJ1-1 and V is TRBV29-1; D is undetermined. The CDR3 runs 13 residues. The V gene lost 5 bases and the J gene lost 1 base, with 11 bases spanning the gap. Germline CDR1 and CDR2: SQVTM and ANQGSEA. CDR3 in amino acids: CSVRPGGNTEAFF. CDR3 DNA: TGCAGCGTTCGACCCGGAGGGAACACTGAAGCTTTCTTT.

V usage is TRBV9 and J usage is TRBJ1-3, with D possibly matching TRBD1 (5 bases). The V gene lost 4 bases and the J gene lost 0 bases, with 17 bases spanning the gap. Germline V lookup: CDR1 SGDLS, CDR2 YYNGEE. This CDR3 has 17 amino acids. CDR3: CASSPDTGRSSGNTIYF. CDR3 sequence (DNA): TGTGCCAGCAGCCCCGACACGGGACGGTCCTCTGGAAACACCATATATTTT.

The chain links TRBV3-1 (or the pseudogene TRBV3-2) to TRBJ1-2; no clear D. There are 13 residues in the CDR3. The ends were cut back, 4 bases at V and 8 bases at J, with 14 bases in the middle. CDR1 is LGHDT and CDR2 is YNNKEL in the germline V gene (reference sequence). CDR3 residues: CASSPIQGSGYTF. CDR3 sequence (DNA): TGTGCCAGCAGCCCCATTCAAGGGTCCGGCTACACCTTC.

This sequence joins TRBV6-5 and TRBJ1-1, with D perhaps matching TRBD1 (5 bases). Germline CDR1 MNHEY, CDR2 SVGAGI. The length of the CDR3 is 14 residues. V was trimmed by 10 bases and J by 1 base, leaving 16 bases between them. The CDR3 DNA follows: TGTGCCACCTCCCGGGACCCCACGAACACTGAAGCTTTCTTT. Translated, it gives CATSRDPTNTEAFF.

The chain joins TRBV5-1 to TRBJ2-7; D is tentatively TRBD1 or TRBD2 (7 bases each). Germline values: CDR1 SGHRS, CDR2 YFSETQ. CDR3 length: 15 amino acids. Trimming removed 1 base from V and 0 bases from J, with 11 bases in between. The CDR3 DNA is TGCGCCAGCAGCTTGAGCGGGACAGTCTCCTACGAGCAGTACGTC. Translating gives CASSLSGTVSYEQYV.

The chain has TRBV5-1 and TRBJ2-5; D possibly matches TRBD1 or TRBD2 (6 bases each). CDR3 size: 13 residues. V was shortened by 5 bases and J by 1 base, with 9 bases between the two germline ends. Germline V lookup: CDR1 SGHRS, CDR2 YFSETQ. CDR3 residues: CASRGGPQETQYF. The CDR3, as DNA: TGCGCCAGCAGGGGGGGCCCCCAAGAGACCCAGTACTTC. The full variable domain, its missing parts supplied by reference TRBV5-1 and TRBJ2-5, is KAGVTQTPRYLIKTRGQQVTLSCSPISGHRSVSWYQQTPGQGLQFLFEYFSETQRNKGNFPGRFSGRQFSNSRSEMNVSTLELGDSALYLCASRGGPQETQYFGPGTRLLVL.

This sequence joins TRBV15 and TRBJ2-6; D is uncertain. CDR3 length: 15 amino acids. CDR1 LNHNV and CDR2 YYDKDF come from the germline V gene (reference sequence). The ends were cut back, 5 bases at V and 0 bases at J, with 8 bases in the middle. CDR3 in DNA: TGTGCCACCAGCGCCCGGCTCTCTGGGGCCAACGTCCTGACTTTC. Amino acid sequence: CATSARLSGANVLTF.

The rearrangement links TRBV5-1 to TRBJ2-2; maybe TRBD2 (7 bases). V lost 4 bases and J lost 3, with 16 bases in between. The CDR3 has 16 amino acids. CDR1 and CDR2 (germline): SGHRS, YFSETQ. As DNA, the CDR3 is TGCGCCAGCAGCCCCAAGGGGGGGGGCGACACCGGGGAGCTGTTTTTT. Translated: CASSPKGGGDTGELFF.

The chain employs TRBV30 and TRBJ2-2; TRBD1 matches 9 bases. Germline V gene lookup returns CDR1 GTSNPN and CDR2 SVGIG (reference sequence). The CDR3 spans 15 residues. With V trimmed by 4 bases and J by 6 bases, 9 bases remained unmatched. The CDR3 loop reads CAWTPRTGAPGELFF. CDR3 coding DNA: TGTGCCTGGACCCCCCGGACAGGGGCCCCCGGGGAGCTGTTTTTT.

The chain joins TRBV6-6 to TRBJ2-2, with TRBD1 identical over 10 bases. With V trimmed by 5 bases and J by 3 bases, 9 bases remained unmatched. Germline V lookup: CDR1 MNHNY, CDR2 SVGAGI (reference sequence). The CDR3 length is 17 residues. CDR3 nucleotide sequence: TGTGCCAGCAGTCTAAAGACAGGGGGCCCGGACACCGGGGAGCTGTTTTTT. Protein product: CASSLKTGGPDTGELFF.

This rearrangement joins TRBV6-1 to TRBJ1-1, with D maybe TRBD1 (6 bases). The CDR3 is 14 amino acids. The V gene's germline CDR1 is MNHNS and CDR2 SASEGT. The ends were cut back, 1 base at V and 2 bases at J, with 8 bases in the middle. The CDR3 coding sequence is TGTGCCAGCAGTGAAGTCAGGGGTAACACTGAAGCTTTCTTT. Amino acids: CASSEVRGNTEAFF.

The V gene is TRBV9, the J gene TRBJ2-5; D is perhaps TRBD2 (6 bases). CDR3 length equals 14 residues. Germline loops: CDR1 SGDLS, CDR2 YYNGEE. Trimming took 0 bases from V and 4 from J, leaving 10 bases between them. The DNA for the CDR3 is TGTGCCAGCAGCGTAGAGGGAGGAGGAGAGACCCAGTACTTC. Its translation: CASSVEGGGETQYF.

The chain is built from TRBV10-3 and TRBJ2-1; 7 nucleotides align to TRBD1. Trimming took 6 bases from V and 5 from J; bases not matched to a gene: 4. The CDR3 spans 13 residues. Germline CDR1 and CDR2: ENHRY and SYGVKD. The CDR3 DNA reads as TGTGCCATCAGCGGGACAGAAAACAATGAGCAGTTCTTC. Translation gives CAISGTENNEQFF.

The chain employs TRBV2 and TRBJ2-1, with 8 bases aligning to TRBD2. The CDR3 runs to 14 residues. V dropped 8 bases and J dropped 10; count of bases not matched to a gene: 13. Germline CDR1 is SNHLY and CDR2 is FYNNEI. CDR3 DNA: TGTGCCAGCCTTTCATCTCGGGGGGGGACAGAGCAGTTCTTC. It codes for CASLSSRGGTEQFF.

V and J are TRBV2 and TRBJ1-6, with D unresolved. The CDR3 runs to 14 residues. Germline CDR1 reads SNHLY; CDR2 reads FYNNEI. The V end lost 2 bases, the J end lost 5 bases, and 7 bases lay between the germline ends. CDR3 region: CASSEWQNNSPLHF. The CDR3 DNA sequence: TGTGCCAGCAGTGAATGGCAGAATAATTCACCCCTCCACTTT.

This clone appeared a few times. The CDR3 DNA sequence: TGTGCCAGCAGGCCTCGGGTTGGGGGAACGAACACCGGGGAGCTGTTTTTT. The encoded protein is CASRPRVGGTNTGELFF. This chain links TRBV7-9 with TRBJ2-2; D possibly matches TRBD1 or TRBD2 (5 bases each). This CDR3 is 17 amino acids long. CDR1 and CDR2 (germline): SEHNR, FQNEAQ (reference sequence). The ends were cut back, 6 bases at V and 0 bases at J, with 17 bases in the middle.

This chain connects TRBV11-3 to TRBJ2-5; 12 bases align to TRBD1. There are 16 residues in the CDR3. From germline, CDR1 is SGHNT and CDR2 YENEEA. V trimming: 1 base; J trimming: 5 bases; junction bases outside the gene matches: 5. CDR3: CASSLGDRGPWETQYF. The CDR3 DNA reads as TGTGCCAGCAGCTTAGGGGACAGGGGGCCGTGGGAGACCCAGTACTTC.

This rearrangement joins TRBV29-1 to TRBJ1-3; D might be TRBD1 (5 bases). The CDR3 loop spans 13 amino acids. Germline V gene sequence: CDR1 SQVTM, CDR2 ANQGSEA. Trimming removed 3 bases at V and 4 bases at J, with 10 bases between. Written as DNA, the CDR3 is TGCAGCGTTGAGACAGTGGGAGGAAACACCATATATTTT. This sequence encodes CSVETVGGNTIYF.

V and J are TRBV19 and TRBJ2-5; maybe TRBD1 (5 bases). CDR1 and CDR2 from the germline V gene are LNHDA and SQIVND (reference sequence). The V gene lost 3 bases and the J gene lost 1 base, with 9 bases spanning the gap. This CDR3 region has 14 residues. The DNA for the CDR3 is TGTGCCAGTAGTATCGGACAAGTCCAAGAGACCCAGTACTTC. Its protein is CASSIGQVQETQYF.

The V call is TRBV24-1, the J call TRBJ2-1, with 12 positions matching TRBD1. The V and J ends lost 0 bases and 9 bases, in that order; junction bases with no gene match: 5. The CDR3 is made up of 16 amino acids. CDR1 KGHDR and CDR2 SFDVKD come from the germline V gene. The DNA of the CDR3 is TGTGCCACCAGTGATTTGGGGACAGGGGGCCCCTCTGAGCAGTTCTTC. This translates into CATSDLGTGGPSEQFF.

In this sample, this clone turned up a few times. The genes are TRBV5-1 and TRBJ1-5; D unclear. CDR1 is SGHRS, CDR2 YFSETQ, per germline. Trimming pared 0 bases from V and 3 bases from J, leaving 4 bases between. This CDR3 is 13 amino acids long. The CDR3 is CASSLDTNQPQHF. The CDR3 DNA is TGCGCCAGCAGCTTGGACACCAATCAGCCCCAGCATTTT.

The chain recombines TRBV10-3 with TRBJ2-1; 11 positions agree with TRBD2. The germline CDR1 and CDR2 sequences are ENHRY and SYGVKD. The CDR3 runs to 15 residues. V shed 5 bases and J 2 bases; nucleotides not matched to a gene: 2. Here the CDR3 reads CAISTSGGPYNEQFF. The CDR3 DNA reads as TGTGCCATCAGTACTAGCGGGGGCCCCTACAATGAGCAGTTCTTC.

The chain is built from TRBV6-6 and TRBJ2-1; D not resolved. The V end was cut by 2 bases, the J end by 4 bases, with 12 bases between. Germline CDR1 is MNHNY and CDR2 is SVGAGI (reference sequence). The CDR3 has 15 amino acids. Here the CDR3 reads CASSYESEPYNEQFF. In nucleotides, the CDR3 is TGTGCCAGCAGTTACGAGTCAGAACCATACAATGAGCAGTTCTTC.

V is TRBV30 and J is TRBJ1-4; TRBD1 is a possible D gene (6 bases). Germline assignment: CDR1 GTSNPN and CDR2 SVGIG (reference sequence). Trimming shortened V by 3 bases and J by 5 bases, and 10 bases separated the two germline ends. There are 13 residues in the CDR3. CDR3 in amino acids: CAWRQGVNEKLFF. DNA of the CDR3: TGTGCCTGGAGACAGGGAGTAAATGAAAAACTGTTTTTT.

Here the CDR3 reads CASSLPAAQETQYF. In DNA, the CDR3 is TGCGCCAGCAGCTTGCCAGCGGCCCAAGAGACCCAGTACTTC. V and J are TRBV5-1 and TRBJ2-5; maybe TRBD2 (5 bases). The CDR3 contains 14 residues. The V and J ends lost 1 base and 1 base respectively, with 8 bases between them. The germline V gene encodes CDR1 SGHRS and CDR2 YFSETQ.